This T cell receptor (beta chain) was sequenced during a study of T cell changes during pregnancy in multiple sclerosis. Profiled with immunoSEQ multiplex PCR; TCRdb holds only in-frame clones, not every one. The table has roughly 38,000 clones, about nine tenths seen once; the top ten hold 9% to 10%. V lost 0 bases to trimming and J lost 7 bases, with 19 bases between them. The CDR3 contains 17 residues. Per germline, CDR1 LGHNA and CDR2 YNFKEQ. The chain couples TRBV4-2 to TRBJ1-5; D gene uncertain. Sequencing used CD8+ T cells from peripheral blood mononuclear cells, obtained in the first trimester of pregnancy. This TCR came from a female donor with multiple sclerosis, enrolled in a pregnancy study. CDR3 sequence: CASSQDWEPAMGQPQHF. Written as DNA, the CDR3 is TGTGCCAGCAGCCAAGATTGGGAGCCCGCTATGGGACAGCCCCAGCATTTT.